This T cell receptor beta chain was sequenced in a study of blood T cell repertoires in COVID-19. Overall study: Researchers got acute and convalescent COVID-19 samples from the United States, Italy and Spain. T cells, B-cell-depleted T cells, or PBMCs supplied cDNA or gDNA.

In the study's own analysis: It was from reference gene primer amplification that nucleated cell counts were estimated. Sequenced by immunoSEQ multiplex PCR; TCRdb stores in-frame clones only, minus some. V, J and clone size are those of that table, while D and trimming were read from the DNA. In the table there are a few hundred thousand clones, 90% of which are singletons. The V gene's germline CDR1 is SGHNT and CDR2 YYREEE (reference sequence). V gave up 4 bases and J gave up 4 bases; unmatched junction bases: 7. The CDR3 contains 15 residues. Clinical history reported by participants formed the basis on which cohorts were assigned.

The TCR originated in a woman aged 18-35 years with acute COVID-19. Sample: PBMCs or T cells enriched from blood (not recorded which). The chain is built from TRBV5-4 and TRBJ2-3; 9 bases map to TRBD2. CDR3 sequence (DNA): TGTGCCAGCAGCATGGGCGGGAGGGCCTCAGATACGCAGTATTTT. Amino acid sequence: CASSMGGRASDTQYF. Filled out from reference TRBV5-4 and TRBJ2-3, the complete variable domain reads ETGVTQSPTHLIKTRGQQVTLRCSSQSGHNTVSWYQQALGQGPQFIFQYYREEENGRGNFPPRFSGLQFPNYSSELNVNALELDDSALYLCASSMGGRASDTQYFGPGTRLTVL.